A single sample is the source of the 30 T cell receptor beta chains below, sequenced in a study of regulatory T cells in long-lasting Graves disease. Time point meaning: newly diagnosed GD, antithyroid drugs for less than 3 months. From PBMCs, RNA was extracted and then used to make the TCR library. Combining iRepertoire HTBI primers with Arm-PCR of CDR3 regions, the authors built TCR beta libraries. MiXCR was run by TCRdb on the multiplex PCR reads, yielding one entry per CDR3 protein. The data contain hundreds of thousands of distinct CDR3 sequences, about 16% of them singletons. These data were also filed under a second study, of T cells in Graves' hyperthyroidism and ophthalmopathy.

The sample was peripheral blood mononuclear cells (PBMCs), taken at new diagnosis, from a patient treated with antithyroid drugs. Source of these receptors: a young woman with Graves disease.

At least ten counts were recorded for this clonotype. The V call is TRBV6-1, the J call TRBJ1-2, with unresolved D. CDR1 is MNHNS, CDR2 SASEGT, per germline. V was trimmed by 2 bases and J by 3 bases, leaving 16 bases between them. The CDR3 contains 16 residues. This CDR3 reads CASSEFYRRSYYGYTF. The CDR3 bases are TGTGCCAGCAGTGAATTTTACCGTAGAAGCTACTATGGCTACACCTTC.

There are a few counts of this clonotype. V is TRBV24-1 and J is TRBJ2-1, with 12 bases matching TRBD1. V shed 3 bases, J shed 12 bases, and the junction held 8 bases outside the gene matches. Germline lookup yields CDR1 KGHDR and CDR2 SFDVKD. CDR3 length equals 15 residues. The CDR3 DNA sequence: TGTGCCACCAGTGATCCGGGGACAGGGGGCGTGGGGCAGTTCTTC. This codes for CATSDPGTGGVGQFF.

This clonotype was picked up many times. This CDR3 reads CASSPLRTGEGEQFF. DNA for the CDR3: TGTGCCAGCTCACCCCTTAGGACAGGGGAGGGTGAGCAGTTCTTC. This chain uses TRBV18 with TRBJ2-1; 9 bases are shared with TRBD1. Germline V gene sequence: CDR1 KGHSH, CDR2 LQKENI. CDR3 length: 15 amino acids. V gave up 3 bases and J gave up 9 bases; unmatched junction bases: 9.

This clonotype was recorded at least ten times. CDR3 nucleotides: TGTGCCAGCAGTTTAGGCCCTAGCACAGATACGCAGTATTTT. It translates to CASSLGPSTDTQYF. The V gene is TRBV12-3 or TRBV12-4, the J gene TRBJ2-3; D is ambiguous. The ends were cut back, 1 base at V and 0 bases at J, with 5 bases in the middle. The CDR3 is 14 residues long.

The chain has TRBV28 and TRBJ2-7; D gene unclear. This CDR3 has 11 residues. The V gene lost 6 bases and the J gene lost 4 bases, with 7 bases spanning the gap. CDR1 and CDR2 from the germline V gene are MDHEN and SYDVKM. This chain's CDR3 is CASRRNYEQYF. In DNA, the CDR3 is TGTGCCAGCAGACGAAATTACGAGCAGTACTTC.

This clonotype was counted many times. The J gene is TRBJ2-6, the V gene TRBV12-3 or TRBV12-4; the match to TRBD2 covers 10 bases. After removal of 5 bases from V and 0 bases from J, the junction contained 10 bases not matched to a gene. The CDR3 extends over 19 amino acids. The DNA of the CDR3 is TGTGCCAGCAGTCTATTAGCGGGAGGAATCCGCTCTGGGGCCAACGTCCTGACTTTC. This codes for CASSLLAGGIRSGANVLTF.

In this sample, this clonotype turned up a few times. This chain links TRBV12-3 or TRBV12-4 with TRBJ2-7, with TRBD2 matching over 12 bases. The junction had 10 bases not matched to a gene; V was cut back by 6 bases and J by 7 bases. The CDR3 totals 15 residues. For the CDR3, the DNA is TGTGCCAGCAGCGCCCTAGCGGGAGGGCCGGGAGAGCAGTACTTC. It codes for CASSALAGGPGEQYF.

This clonotype showed up many times. The rearrangement uses TRBV20-1 and TRBJ2-7; D might be TRBD1 or TRBD2, each matching 5 bases. This CDR3 is built from 18 residues. Per the germline V gene, CDR1 is DFQATT and CDR2 is SNEGSKA (reference sequence). Between the trimmed V and J ends, which lost 1 base and 3 bases, there was a span of 25 bases. The CDR3 DNA is TGCAGTGCTAGAGTCGGGACCACCCCCACTTCCCAGGACTACGAGCAGTACTTC. It encodes CSARVGTTPTSQDYEQYF.

This clonotype was recorded many times. This chain uses TRBV18 with TRBJ1-1, with D hard to call. This CDR3 has 15 residues. The germline V gene has CDR1 KGHSH and CDR2 LQKENI. Trimming shortened V by 2 bases and J by 1 base, and 11 bases separated the two germline ends. CDR3 sequence (DNA): TGTGCCAGCTCACCAAGTTGGGTTGAGAACACTGAAGCTTTCTTT. Translation gives CASSPSWVENTEAFF.

This clonotype occurred many times. The rearrangement links TRBV3-1 to TRBJ2-3; TRBD2 matches 8 bases. The CDR3 covers 19 residues. V shed 5 bases and J 3 bases; nucleotides not matched to a gene: 19. Germline V CDR1 and CDR2: LGHDT, YNNKEL (reference sequence). The CDR3 spells CASSAIPPTSGGKTDTQYF. As DNA, the CDR3 is TGTGCCAGCAGCGCCATACCTCCTACTAGCGGAGGCAAGACAGATACGCAGTATTTT.

This clonotype was counted ten times or more. The V call is TRBV20-1, the J call TRBJ2-3, with TRBD2 identical over 9 bases. The trim removed 1 base at V and 4 bases at J, leaving 6 bases unmatched. The germline CDR1 and CDR2 sequences are DFQATT and SNEGSKA (reference sequence). The CDR3 is 15 amino acids. CDR3 nucleotide sequence: TGCAGTGCTAGAGCGGCGGGAGGGGGCGCAGATACGCAGTATTTT. Residues: CSARAAGGGADTQYF.

This clonotype occurred a few times. The V and J genes are TRBV18 and TRBJ2-2; 9 bases map to TRBD2. Per germline, CDR1 KGHSH and CDR2 LQKENI. The CDR3 length is 16 residues. The V and J ends lost 1 base and 0 bases, in that order; junction bases with no gene match: 0. The CDR3 bases are TGTGCCAGCTCACCACTAGCGGGGGCGAACACCGGGGAGCTGTTTTTT. It encodes CASSPLAGANTGELFF.

This clonotype was counted many times. The V call is TRBV6-2 or TRBV6-3, the J call TRBJ2-1; possible D gene TRBD1, 6 bases. Per the germline V gene, CDR1 is MNHEY and CDR2 is SVGEGT. Trimming left V 6 bases short and J 7 bases short, with 16 bases between. The CDR3 consists of 14 residues. The CDR3 loop reads CASRNRDTTNEQFF. As DNA, the CDR3 is TGTGCCAGCAGAAACCGGGACACTACGAATGAGCAGTTCTTC.

This rearrangement joins TRBV13 to TRBJ1-6, with D tentatively TRBD1 (5 bases). CDR3 size: 12 residues. V was clipped by 1 base and J by 18 bases, with 13 bases between them. Germline V gene sequence: CDR1 PRHDT, CDR2 FYEKMQ (reference sequence). The CDR3 reads CASSLVPGPAHF. The CDR3 coding sequence is TGTGCCAGCAGCTTAGTGCCGGGACCGGCCCACTTT.

This clonotype has at least ten counts. V usage is TRBV6-2 or TRBV6-3 and J usage is TRBJ2-7; TRBD1 agrees at 7 bases. This CDR3 has 15 amino acids. Germline V gene sequence: CDR1 MNHEY, CDR2 SVGEGT. Trimming at V came to 6 bases and at J to 0 bases, leaving 8 bases not matched to a gene. CDR3 amino acids: CASRPTTGSSYEQYF. Written as DNA, the CDR3 is TGTGCCAGCAGGCCAACGACAGGGAGCTCCTACGAGCAGTACTTC.

The V call is TRBV13, the J call TRBJ1-1; perhaps TRBD1 as D (6 bases). The V gene lost 3 bases and the J gene lost 5 bases, with 13 bases spanning the gap. The CDR3 runs 14 residues. Germline-derived CDR1 and CDR2 are PRHDT and FYEKMQ (reference sequence). The CDR3: CASSFDRPLTEAFF. The DNA for the CDR3 is TGTGCCAGCAGCTTCGACAGGCCCTTAACTGAAGCTTTCTTT.

This clonotype was seen repeatedly, ten times or more. J is TRBJ2-1 and V is TRBV4-2, with TRBD2 as a possible D gene (6 bases). V lost 3 bases and J 4 bases, leaving 19 bases between the germline ends. CDR1 LGHNA and CDR2 YNFKEQ come from the germline V gene. The CDR3 spans 17 residues. CDR3 coding DNA: TGTGCCAGCAGCCAGAACGGGGACTTCGGAACTTACAATGAGCAGTTCTTC. Translated, it gives CASSQNGDFGTYNEQFF.

This clonotype was detected many times. The J gene is TRBJ1-1, the V gene TRBV6-1; a possible D gene is TRBD1 (5 bases). V was pared by 6 bases and J by 5 bases, with 10 bases between. The V gene's germline CDR1 is MNHNS and CDR2 SASEGT. The CDR3 runs 12 residues. The CDR3 loop is CASSSGITEAFF. The DNA for the CDR3 is TGTGCCAGCAGCTCAGGGATTACTGAAGCTTTCTTT.

The table lists this clonotype with many counts. The chain carries TRBV24-1 and TRBJ2-2; D remains ambiguous. Germline-derived CDR1 and CDR2 are KGHDR and SFDVKD. V lost 4 bases and J lost 4, with 9 bases in between. The length of the CDR3 is 14 residues. CDR3 bases: TGTGCCACCAGTGAATCTCATGCCACCGGGGAGCTGTTTTTT. Translating it yields CATSESHATGELFF.

This clonotype was seen ten or more times. The rearrangement uses TRBV9 and TRBJ1-1; TRBD1 is a possible D gene (6 bases). CDR3 length: 14 residues. Germline CDR1 reads SGDLS; CDR2 reads YYNGEE. Trimming left V 4 bases short and J 4 bases short, with 14 bases between. Here the CDR3 reads CASSLTGLGTEAFF. CDR3 nucleotide sequence: TGTGCCAGCAGCCTTACAGGGCTTGGCACTGAAGCTTTCTTT.

The chain carries TRBV7-2 and TRBJ2-1; D is possibly TRBD2 (6 bases). Between the trimmed V and J ends, which lost 7 bases and 7 bases, there was a span of 17 bases. The CDR3 consists of 14 residues. Per germline, CDR1 SGHTA and CDR2 FQGNSA. CDR3 amino acids: CASTSNAAGNEQFF. DNA of the CDR3: TGTGCCAGCACCTCGAACGCCGCGGGGAATGAGCAGTTCTTC.

This clonotype has a count of ten or more. The chain links TRBV2 to TRBJ1-1; D is ambiguous. The germline CDR1 and CDR2 sequences are SNHLY and FYNNEI. CDR3 length: 14 residues. Trimming stripped 0 bases from V and 1 base from J, with 6 bases between. The CDR3 protein is CASSEADRNTEAFF. The CDR3, as DNA: TGTGCCAGCAGTGAAGCTGACCGGAACACTGAAGCTTTCTTT.

The genes are TRBV11-2 and TRBJ1-2, with a weak D call TRBD1 (6 bases). The CDR3 covers 13 residues. Germline V gene sequence: CDR1 SGHAT, CDR2 FQNNGV. V dropped 5 bases and J dropped 8 bases, with 15 bases sitting between them. In nucleotides, the CDR3 is TGTGCCAGCAGCGAAACAGGGCGCGACGGCTACACCTTC. Translated, it gives CASSETGRDGYTF.

V usage is TRBV7-9 and J usage is TRBJ2-1; TRBD2 matches 14 bases. J lost 2 bases, V lost 5 bases, and 2 bases had no gene match. The CDR3 sequence is 16 residues long. Germline V gives CDR1 SEHNR, CDR2 FQNEAQ (reference sequence). CDR3 in amino acids: CASSRTSGRTYNEQFF. The CDR3 DNA is TGTGCCAGCAGCAGGACTAGCGGGAGGACCTACAATGAGCAGTTCTTC.

There are many counts of this clonotype. The chain is built from TRBV7-2 and TRBJ2-3; 8 bases agree with TRBD2. Germline-derived CDR1 and CDR2 are SGHTA and FQGNSA. CDR3 length: 15 amino acids. Trimming cost V 11 bases and J 2 bases; bases outside gene matches: 12. CDR3 sequence (DNA): TGTGCCCTAGGAGGTGGCGGGAGGTACACAGATACGCAGTATTTT. This encodes CALGGGGRYTDTQYF.

This clonotype was picked up many times. This sequence joins TRBV20-1 and TRBJ2-5, with 9 bases lining up with TRBD1. CDR3 length: 17 amino acids. V lost 5 bases to trimming and J lost 4 bases; unmatched junction nucleotides: 17. Germline loops: CDR1 DFQATT, CDR2 SNEGSKA (reference sequence). The CDR3 sequence is CSALTAPGQGTGETQYF. DNA for the CDR3: TGCAGTGCTCTTACAGCTCCGGGACAGGGAACGGGAGAGACCCAGTACTTC.

With respect to this clonotype: At one end the junction does not follow the germline gene, possibly because of a read error. The chain has TRBV7-3 and TRBJ2-2; 10 bases agree with TRBD1. In germline, CDR1 is SGHTA, CDR2 FQGTGA. The CDR3 contains 17 residues. This chain's CDR3 is CASSQKGTGVNTGELLF. CDR3 bases: TGTGCCAGCAGCCAGAAGGGGACAGGGGTCAACACCGGGGAGCTGCTTTTT.

Only a few counts were recorded for this clonotype. The chain combines TRBV9 with TRBJ2-1, with D tentatively TRBD2 (6 bases). The CDR3 is made up of 17 amino acids. Trimming took 4 bases from V and 2 from J, leaving 19 bases between them. Germline V CDR1 and CDR2: SGDLS, YYNGEE. The CDR3 protein is CASSMLGGGTAYNEQFF. The CDR3 DNA is TGTGCCAGCAGCATGCTAGGCGGCGGGACGGCCTACAATGAGCAGTTCTTC. The whole variable domain, filled in from reference TRBV9 and TRBJ2-1, reads DSGVTQTPKHLITATGQRVTLRCSPRSGDLSVYWYQQSLDQGLQFLIQYYNGEERAKGNILERFSAQQFPDLHSELNLSSLELGDSALYFCASSMLGGGTAYNEQFFGPGTRLTVL.

The chain is built from TRBV4-3 and TRBJ2-1; D remains ambiguous. Germline-derived CDR1 and CDR2 are LGHNA and YSLEER. Trimming cost V 1 base and J 6 bases, with 10 bases left between them. This CDR3 comprises 14 residues. The CDR3 loop is CASSQGVVINEQFF. In DNA form, the CDR3 reads TGCGCCAGCAGCCAAGGAGTGGTTATCAATGAGCAGTTCTTC.

This clonotype was seen more than once but under ten times. The CDR3 DNA follows: TGTGCCAGCAGTTACTCGAGGGCCTCACTAGCGGCCTACATAGAGGAGACCCAGTACTTC. It translates to CASSYSRASLAAYIEETQYF. The chain links TRBV6-5 to TRBJ2-5; 8 nucleotides match TRBD2. Germline V gene lookup returns CDR1 MNHEY and CDR2 SVGAGI. The CDR3 length is 20 residues. The V gene end was trimmed by 0 bases and the J gene end by 5 bases; junction bases not matched to a gene: 20.